These T cell receptor beta chains were read from a single sample in a study of radiotherapy plus CTLA-4 blockade in lung cancer. Assay used: immunoSEQ multiplex PCR; TCRdb lists only in-frame clones, some missing. Of 60,000 or so clones in the sample, around 80% are singletons; the top ten hold 3.5% to 4%. This specimen consisted of peripheral blood, obtained from a patient treated with radiotherapy plus ipilimumab. The receptors come from a human donor with non-small cell lung cancer who had a partial response to radiotherapy plus ipilimumab. Each CDR3 is given with its conserved first and last residue. A D gene is named only where the DNA matches it firmly. Where a row states a size, it is once, few, many or the class of an expanded clone; other rows omit it.

>TRBV6-6|-|TRBJ1-6|TRBD1
TGTGCCAGCAGACGGACAGGGGATCGGGATTCACCCCTCCACTTT
CASRRTGDRDSPLHF
>TRBV5-1|-|TRBJ2-3|-
TGCGCCAGCAGCTTGCCCGACGGGGACTCCCGTGCAGATACGCAGTATTTT
CASSLPDGDSRADTQYF
>TRBV11-2|-|TRBJ2-3|-
TGTGCCAGCAGCTTAGGTGGGCCTTCCACAGATACGCAGTATTTT
CASSLGGPSTDTQYF
>TRBV7-3|-|TRBJ2-3|TRBD2
TGTGCCAGCAGCTTAACGAATCTGGCGGGGGTCGGCTCAGATACGCAGTATTTT
CASSLTNLAGVGSDTQYF
>TRBV27|-|TRBJ1-2|-
TGTGCCAGCAGTTTAAGTCCCCAGGCGCCGTATGGCTACACCTTC
CASSLSPQAPYGYTF
>TRBV29-1|-|TRBJ1-3|TRBD1
TGCAGCGTTGACACAGGGGGTGGAAACACCATATATTTT
CSVDTGGGNTIYF
>TRBV6-5|once|TRBJ2-1|-
TGTGCCAGCAGTTCAGGGGAGGGGATTAATGAGCAGTTCTTC
CASSSGEGINEQFF
>TRBV25-1|-|TRBJ2-2|TRBD1
TGTGCCAGCAGTGGGTTGGGGACAGGGTTAACCGGGGAGCTGTTTTTT
CASSGLGTGLTGELFF
>TRBV6-5|-|TRBJ1-6|-
TGTGCCAGCAGTTCGAGCCCGAGCTCCTATAATTCACCCCTCCACTTT
CASSSSPSSYNSPLHF
>TRBV15|-|TRBJ1-4|-
TGTGCCACCAGCAGCTACCAGGGTGATGAAAAACTGTTTTTT
CATSSYQGDEKLFF
>TRBV19|-|TRBJ2-5|-
TGTGCCAGTAGTATTGGATCAGGGGGAGGTGGGGAGACCCAGTACTTC
CASSIGSGGGGETQYF
>TRBV6-1|once|TRBJ1-1|TRBD1
TGTGCCAGCAGTTTCCGACAGGGAGGCACTGAAGCTTTCTTT
CASSFRQGGTEAFF
>TRBV14|-|TRBJ2-3|TRBD1
TGTGCCAGCAGCCACCGGGACAGCCAAAACACAGATACGCAGTATTTT
CASSHRDSQNTDTQYF
>TRBV19|-|TRBJ1-3|-
TGTGCCACATCCCGACAGGCAAGCTCTGGAAACACCATATATTTT
CATSRQASSGNTIYF
>TRBV30|-|TRBJ1-4|-
TGTGCCTGGAGTGCAGGGGATAGTGAAAAACTGTTTTTT
CAWSAGDSEKLFF
>TRBV2|-|TRBJ1-5|-
TGTGCCAGCAGGGGGGGGCTAAGGACAAATCAGCCCCAGCATTTT
CASRGGLRTNQPQHF
>TRBV4-3|-|TRBJ2-2|TRBD1
TGCGCCAGCAGCCAACGACAGGGGTCCGGGGAGCTGTTTTTT
CASSQRQGSGELFF
>TRBV7-2|few|TRBJ2-2|TRBD1
TGTGCCAGCAGCGCACAGGGGCGAAGGACCGGGGAGCTGTTTTTT
CASSAQGRRTGELFF
>TRBV28|-|TRBJ1-5|-
TGTGCCGGGAGAGGACAGTTCAATCAGCCCCAGCATTTT
CAGRGQFNQPQHF
>TRBV5-1|-|TRBJ1-2|TRBD1
TGCGCCAGCAGCTTGGAAGGCCAGGGGGATCGTGGCTACACCTTC
CASSLEGQGDRGYTF
>TRBV2|few|TRBJ2-7|TRBD1
TGTGCCAGCACTGACACACAGGGGTCAATCTACGAGCAGTACTTC
CASTDTQGSIYEQYF
>TRBV7-6|-|TRBJ1-5|TRBD1
TGTGCCAGCAGCTCAGGGACAGGGCGCAGTCAGCCCCAGCATTTT
CASSSGTGRSQPQHF
>TRBV7-8|-|TRBJ1-1|-
TGTGCCAGCAGCGCAAACACAGGGCGCCTAGTTGAAGCTTTCTTT
CASSANTGRLVEAFF
>TRBV4-3|-|TRBJ2-1|TRBD2
TGCGCCAGCAGTCGGAGACGGGGGGAGGATGAGCAGTTCTTC
CASSRRRGEDEQFF
>TRBV5-1|-|TRBJ1-1|-
TGCGCCAGCAGGAACACAGGGACTATCGGTGAAGCTTTCTTT
CASRNTGTIGEAFF
>TRBV28|-|TRBJ2-7|TRBD1
TGTGCCAGCAGTCCCGGGGACAGGGGATATGGTCGGTACGAGCAGTACTTC
CASSPGDRGYGRYEQYF
>TRBV6-1|-|TRBJ2-3|TRBD1
TGTGCCAGCAGCGTACAGGGGTCGAGCACAGATACGCAGTATTTT
CASSVQGSSTDTQYF
>TRBV28|once|TRBJ2-7|-
TGTGCCAGCAGTACCCAGGGCAGGGCAGACGAGCAGTACTTC
CASSTQGRADEQYF
>TRBV6-1|few|TRBJ2-2|TRBD1
TGTGCCAGCAGTGTCGGACAGGGGGCGACCGGGGAGCTGTTTTTT
CASSVGQGATGELFF
>TRBV5-5|-|TRBJ2-5|TRBD2
TGTGCCAGCAGCACCCGACTAGCCCAGGCGACCCAGTACTTC
CASSTRLAQATQYF
>TRBV7-6|-|TRBJ2-7|TRBD1
TGTGCCAGCAGCTCCCAGGGGGCTTTCTACGAGCAGTACTTC
CASSSQGAFYEQYF
>TRBV7-2|-|TRBJ1-2|-
TGTGCCAGCAGCTTGGACAGCTATGGCTACACCTTC
CASSLDSYGYTF
>TRBV2|-|TRBJ1-2|-
TGTGCCAGCAGTGAGAACAGTAACTATGGCTACACCTTC
CASSENSNYGYTF
>TRBV5-4|many|TRBJ1-2|TRBD1
TGTGCCAGCAGCTCGTCGGACAGGGCTGATCTTCTCTATGGCTACACCTTC
CASSSSDRADLLYGYTF
>TRBV12-1|once|TRBJ2-3|-
TGTGCCAGCAGCTTTGATTCTAGCGGGTCAAGCACAGATACGCAGTATTTT
CASSFDSSGSSTDTQYF
>TRBV9|-|TRBJ2-1|TRBD2
TGTGCCAGCAGCAGACTAGCGGGGCACTACAATGAGCAGTTCTTC
CASSRLAGHYNEQFF
>TRBV5-4|-|TRBJ2-2|TRBD1
TGTGCCAGCAGAAAGGGACAGGGGGACTACACCGGGGAGCTGTTTTTT
CASRKGQGDYTGELFF
>TRBV7-6|-|TRBJ2-2|TRBD1
TGTGCCAGCAGCTCCAGGGGGCTTGGGGAGCTGTTTTTT
CASSSRGLGELFF